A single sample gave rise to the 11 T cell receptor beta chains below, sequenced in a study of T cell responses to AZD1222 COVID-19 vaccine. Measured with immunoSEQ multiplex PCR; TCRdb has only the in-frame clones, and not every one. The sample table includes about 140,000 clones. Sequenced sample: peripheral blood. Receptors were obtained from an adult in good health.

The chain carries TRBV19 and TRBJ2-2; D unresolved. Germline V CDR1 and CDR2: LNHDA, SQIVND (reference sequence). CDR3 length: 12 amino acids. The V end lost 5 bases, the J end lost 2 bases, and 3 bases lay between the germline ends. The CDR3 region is CASSANTGELFF. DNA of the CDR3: TGTGCCAGTAGTGCCAACACCGGGGAGCTGTTTTTT.

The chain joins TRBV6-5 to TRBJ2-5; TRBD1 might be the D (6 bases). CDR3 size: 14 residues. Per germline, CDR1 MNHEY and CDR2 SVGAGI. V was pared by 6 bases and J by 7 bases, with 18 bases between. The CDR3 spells CASRFDRPSATQYF. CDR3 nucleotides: TGTGCCAGCAGATTCGACAGGCCCTCTGCGACCCAGTACTTC.

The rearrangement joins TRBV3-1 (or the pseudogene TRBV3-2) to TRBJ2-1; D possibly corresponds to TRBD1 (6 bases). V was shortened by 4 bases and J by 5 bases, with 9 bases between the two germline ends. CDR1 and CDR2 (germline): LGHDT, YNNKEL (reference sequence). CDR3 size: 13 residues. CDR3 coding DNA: TGTGCCAGCAGCCCGCGGACAGACAATGAGCAGTTCTTC. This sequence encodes CASSPRTDNEQFF.

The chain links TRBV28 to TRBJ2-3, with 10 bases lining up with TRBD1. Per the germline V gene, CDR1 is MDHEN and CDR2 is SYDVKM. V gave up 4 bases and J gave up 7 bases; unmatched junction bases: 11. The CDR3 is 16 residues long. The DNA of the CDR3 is TGTGCCAGCAGTTCCCCGGGGGGACAGGGGAGGAATACGCAGTATTTT. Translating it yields CASSSPGGQGRNTQYF.

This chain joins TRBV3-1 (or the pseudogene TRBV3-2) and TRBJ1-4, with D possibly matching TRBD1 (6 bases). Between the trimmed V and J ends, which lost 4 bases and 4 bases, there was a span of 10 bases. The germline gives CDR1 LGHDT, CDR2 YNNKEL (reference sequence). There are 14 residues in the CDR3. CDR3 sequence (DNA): TGTGCCAGCAGCCGGGGGGGGCATAATGAAAAACTGTTTTTT. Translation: CASSRGGHNEKLFF.

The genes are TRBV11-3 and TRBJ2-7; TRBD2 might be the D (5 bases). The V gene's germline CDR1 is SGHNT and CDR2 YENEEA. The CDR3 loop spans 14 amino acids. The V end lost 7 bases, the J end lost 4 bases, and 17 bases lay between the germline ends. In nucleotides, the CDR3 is TGTGCCAGCAACTTGGGAGTAGCGCCATACGAGCAGTACTTC. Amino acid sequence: CASNLGVAPYEQYF.

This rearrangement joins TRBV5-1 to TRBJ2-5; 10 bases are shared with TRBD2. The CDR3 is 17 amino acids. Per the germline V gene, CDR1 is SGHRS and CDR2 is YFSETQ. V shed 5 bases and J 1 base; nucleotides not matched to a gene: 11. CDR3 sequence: CASRRGSGGSSQETQYF. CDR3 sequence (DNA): TGCGCCAGCAGGAGGGGTAGCGGGGGGTCGAGCCAAGAGACCCAGTACTTC.

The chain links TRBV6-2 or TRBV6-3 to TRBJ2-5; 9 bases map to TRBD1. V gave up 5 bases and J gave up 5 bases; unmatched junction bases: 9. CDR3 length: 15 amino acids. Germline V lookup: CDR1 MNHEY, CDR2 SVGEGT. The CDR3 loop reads CASSARDRALETQYF. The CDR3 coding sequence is TGTGCCAGCAGTGCCCGGGACAGGGCCCTGGAGACCCAGTACTTC.

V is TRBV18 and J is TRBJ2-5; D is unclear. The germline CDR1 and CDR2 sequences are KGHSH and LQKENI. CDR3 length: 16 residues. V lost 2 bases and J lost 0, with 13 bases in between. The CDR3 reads CASSPNPIKYQETQYF. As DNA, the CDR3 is TGTGCCAGCTCACCAAACCCGATTAAGTACCAAGAGACCCAGTACTTC. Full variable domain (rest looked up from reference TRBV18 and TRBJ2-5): NAGVMQNPRHLVRRRGQEARLRCSPMKGHSHVYWYRQLPEEGLKFMVYLQKENIIDESGMPKERFSAEFPKEGPSILRIQQVVRGDSAAYFCASSPNPIKYQETQYFGPGTRLLVL.

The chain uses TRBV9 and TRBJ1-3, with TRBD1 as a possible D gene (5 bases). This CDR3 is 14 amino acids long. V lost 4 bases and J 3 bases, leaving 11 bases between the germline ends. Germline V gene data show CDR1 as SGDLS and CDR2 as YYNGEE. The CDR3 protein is CASSSRVGGNTIYF. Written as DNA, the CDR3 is TGTGCCAGCAGCTCCAGGGTTGGTGGAAACACCATATATTTT.

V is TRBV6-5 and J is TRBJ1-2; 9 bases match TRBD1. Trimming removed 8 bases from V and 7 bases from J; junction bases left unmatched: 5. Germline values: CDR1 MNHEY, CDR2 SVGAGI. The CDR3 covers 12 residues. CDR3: CASARTGAGYTF. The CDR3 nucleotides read TGTGCCAGCGCTCGGACAGGGGCTGGCTACACCTTC.